Sequencing of this T cell receptor (beta chain) was carried out in a study of blood T cell repertoires in COVID-19. Study overall: Material from acute and convalescent COVID-19 was sourced from the United States, Italy and Spain. PBMCs, B-cell-depleted T cells, or T cells were the source of the cDNA or gDNA that made up the material.

Germline trimming cut 4 bases from V and 3 bases from J; bases unmatched to any gene: 3. Looked up from germline, CDR1 is SGHRS and CDR2 is YFSETQ. The CDR3 covers 16 residues. How the authors handled the data: Amplified reference gene primers provided the basis for estimating nucleated cell counts. Only in-frame clones appear in the TCRdb table, and some are missing; sequencing was by immunoSEQ multiplex PCR. The V and J calls and the clone size are those of that table, but D and trimming were determined from the DNA. The sample yields around 130,000 clones, roughly 85% seen once. The chain recombines TRBV5-1 with TRBJ2-1; TRBD2 matches at 14 bases. The sequence derives from a man aged 45-60 years with acute or convalescent COVID-19. The material sequenced was peripheral blood. CDR3 amino acids: CASSGGTSGSYNEQFF. CDR3 DNA: TGCGCCAGCAGCGGGGGGACTAGCGGGAGCTACAATGAGCAGTTCTTC.